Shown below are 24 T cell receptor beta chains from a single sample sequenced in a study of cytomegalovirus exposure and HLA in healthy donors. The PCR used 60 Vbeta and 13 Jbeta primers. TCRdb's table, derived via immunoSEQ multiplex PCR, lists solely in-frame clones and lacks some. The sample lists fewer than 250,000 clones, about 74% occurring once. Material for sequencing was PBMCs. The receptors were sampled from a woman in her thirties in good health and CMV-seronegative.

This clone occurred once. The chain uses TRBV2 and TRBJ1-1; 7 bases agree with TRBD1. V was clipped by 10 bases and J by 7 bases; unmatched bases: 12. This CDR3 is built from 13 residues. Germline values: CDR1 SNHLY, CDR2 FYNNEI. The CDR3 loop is CATGTAPRGEAFF. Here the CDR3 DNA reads TGTGCCACCGGGACAGCCCCCCGGGGTGAAGCTTTCTTT.

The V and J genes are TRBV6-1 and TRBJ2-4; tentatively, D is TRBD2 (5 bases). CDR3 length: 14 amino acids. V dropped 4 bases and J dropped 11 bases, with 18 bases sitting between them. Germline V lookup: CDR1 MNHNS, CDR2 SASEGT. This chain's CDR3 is CASSGAGLKYFQYF. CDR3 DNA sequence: TGTGCCAGCAGTGGCGCGGGCCTCAAATACTTTCAGTACTTC.

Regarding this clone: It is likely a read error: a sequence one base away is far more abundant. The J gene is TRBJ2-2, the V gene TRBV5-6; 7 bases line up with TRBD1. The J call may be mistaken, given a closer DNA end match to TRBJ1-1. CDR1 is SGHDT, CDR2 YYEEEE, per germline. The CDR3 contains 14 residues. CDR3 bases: TGTGACAGCAGCTTGGTAACAGGGGCTTTGGGAGCTTTCTTT. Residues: CDSSLVTGALGAFF.

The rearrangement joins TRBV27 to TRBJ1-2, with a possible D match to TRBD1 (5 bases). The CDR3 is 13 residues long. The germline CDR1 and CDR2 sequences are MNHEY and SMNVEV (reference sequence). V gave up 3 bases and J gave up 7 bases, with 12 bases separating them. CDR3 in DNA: TGTGCCAGCAGTTTTCGGTCGGGGGGTGGCTACACCTTC. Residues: CASSFRSGGGYTF.

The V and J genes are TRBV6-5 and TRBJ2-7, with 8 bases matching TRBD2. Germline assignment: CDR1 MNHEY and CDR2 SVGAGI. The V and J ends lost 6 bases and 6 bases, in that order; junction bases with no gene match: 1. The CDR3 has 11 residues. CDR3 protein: CASRRGAEQYF. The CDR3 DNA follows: TGTGCCAGCAGGCGGGGGGCCGAGCAGTACTTC.

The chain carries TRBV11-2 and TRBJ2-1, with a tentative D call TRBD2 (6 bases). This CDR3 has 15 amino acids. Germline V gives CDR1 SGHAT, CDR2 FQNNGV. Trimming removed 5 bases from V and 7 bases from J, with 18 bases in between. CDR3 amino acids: CASSPPSEAINEQFF. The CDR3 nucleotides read TGTGCCAGCAGCCCGCCTAGCGAGGCCATAAATGAGCAGTTCTTC.

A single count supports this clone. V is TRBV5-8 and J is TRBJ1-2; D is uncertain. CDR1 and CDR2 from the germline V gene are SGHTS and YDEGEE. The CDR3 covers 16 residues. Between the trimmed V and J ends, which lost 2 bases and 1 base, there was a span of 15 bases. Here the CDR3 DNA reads TGTGCCAGCAGCTTCGCGGCAGCCGGTAGTAACTATGGCTACACCTTC. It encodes CASSFAAAGSNYGYTF.

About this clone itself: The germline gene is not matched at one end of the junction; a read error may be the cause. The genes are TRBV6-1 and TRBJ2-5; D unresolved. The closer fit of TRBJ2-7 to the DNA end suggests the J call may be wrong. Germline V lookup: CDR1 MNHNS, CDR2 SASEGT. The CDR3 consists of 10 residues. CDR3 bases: TGCGCCCTGGGCTCGTACGAGCAGTACTTC. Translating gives CALGSYEQYF.

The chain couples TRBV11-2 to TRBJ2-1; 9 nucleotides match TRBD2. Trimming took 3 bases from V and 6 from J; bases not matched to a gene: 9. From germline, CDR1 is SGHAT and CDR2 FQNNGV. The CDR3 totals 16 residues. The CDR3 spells CASSFIAGGPGNEQFF. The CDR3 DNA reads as TGTGCCAGCAGCTTTATCGCGGGAGGGCCGGGCAATGAGCAGTTCTTC.

CDR3 sequence (DNA): TGTGCCAGCAGTTTATCCCAGTCTAGCACAGATACGCAGTATTTT. Protein sequence: CASSLSQSSTDTQYF. The chain combines TRBV27 with TRBJ2-3; D remains ambiguous. The germline V gene has CDR1 MNHEY and CDR2 SMNVEV (reference sequence). CDR3 length: 15 amino acids. The V gene lost 0 bases and the J gene lost 0 bases, with 7 bases spanning the gap.

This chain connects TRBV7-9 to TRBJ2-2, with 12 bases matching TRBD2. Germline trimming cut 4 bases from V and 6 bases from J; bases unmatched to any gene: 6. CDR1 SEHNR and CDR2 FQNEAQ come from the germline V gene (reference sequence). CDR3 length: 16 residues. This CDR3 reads CASSSSGGAGAGELFF. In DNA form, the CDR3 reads TGTGCCAGCAGCTCTAGCGGGGGGGCCGGAGCCGGGGAGCTGTTTTTT.

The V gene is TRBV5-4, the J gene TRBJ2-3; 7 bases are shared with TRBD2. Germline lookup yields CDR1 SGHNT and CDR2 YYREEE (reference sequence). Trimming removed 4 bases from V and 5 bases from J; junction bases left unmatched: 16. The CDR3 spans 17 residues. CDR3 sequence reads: CASSQDGKAGAGDTQYF. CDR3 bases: TGTGCCAGCAGCCAAGACGGGAAGGCGGGAGCTGGAGATACGCAGTATTTT. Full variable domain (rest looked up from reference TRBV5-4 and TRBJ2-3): ETGVTQSPTHLIKTRGQQVTLRCSSQSGHNTVSWYQQALGQGPQFIFQYYREEENGRGNFPPRFSGLQFPNYSSELNVNALELDDSALYLCASSQDGKAGAGDTQYFGPGTRLTVL.

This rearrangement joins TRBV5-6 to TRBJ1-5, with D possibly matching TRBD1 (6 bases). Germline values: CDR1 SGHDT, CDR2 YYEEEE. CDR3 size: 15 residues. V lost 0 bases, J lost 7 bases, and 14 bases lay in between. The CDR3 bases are TGTGCCAGCAGCTTGGCCCGGGGGGGCGGGCAGCCCCAGCATTTT. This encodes CASSLARGGGQPQHF.

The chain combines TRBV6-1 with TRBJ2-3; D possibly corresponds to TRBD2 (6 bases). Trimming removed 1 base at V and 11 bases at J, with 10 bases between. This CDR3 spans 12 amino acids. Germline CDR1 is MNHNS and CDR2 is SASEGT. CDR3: CASSEGGNRQYF. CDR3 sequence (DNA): TGTGCCAGCAGTGAAGGCGGGAATCGGCAGTATTTT.

The CDR3 DNA reads as TGTGCCAGCAGCCGGCCTAAAGCGCGACGGAATGAGCAGTTCTTC. Amino acid sequence: CASSRPKARRNEQFF. This rearrangement joins TRBV9 to TRBJ2-1; D unclear. Germline assignment: CDR1 SGDLS and CDR2 YYNGEE. The CDR3 runs to 15 residues. V shed 4 bases and J shed 7 bases, with 18 bases lying between them.

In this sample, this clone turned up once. For the CDR3, the DNA is TGTGCCTGGAGTATCCGGGGGGCGAATTCACCCCTCCACTTT. The encoded protein is CAWSIRGANSPLHF. The chain recombines TRBV30 with TRBJ1-6; perhaps TRBD1 as D (6 bases). V was cut by 2 bases and J by 7 bases, with 12 bases left in between. This CDR3 contains 14 residues. The germline gives CDR1 GTSNPN, CDR2 SVGIG (reference sequence).

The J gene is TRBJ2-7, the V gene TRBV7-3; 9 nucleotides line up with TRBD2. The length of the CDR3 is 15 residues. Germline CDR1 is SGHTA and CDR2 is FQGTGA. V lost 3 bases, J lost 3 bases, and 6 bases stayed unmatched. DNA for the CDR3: TGTGCCAGCAGCTTCCCTGGACTAGCGCACTACGAGCAGTACTTC. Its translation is CASSFPGLAHYEQYF.

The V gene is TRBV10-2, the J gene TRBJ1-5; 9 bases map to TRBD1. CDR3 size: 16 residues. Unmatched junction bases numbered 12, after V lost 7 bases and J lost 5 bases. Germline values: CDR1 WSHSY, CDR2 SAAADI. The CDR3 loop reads CASKGDREAWDQPQHF. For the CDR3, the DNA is TGCGCCAGCAAAGGGGACAGGGAGGCCTGGGATCAGCCCCAGCATTTT.

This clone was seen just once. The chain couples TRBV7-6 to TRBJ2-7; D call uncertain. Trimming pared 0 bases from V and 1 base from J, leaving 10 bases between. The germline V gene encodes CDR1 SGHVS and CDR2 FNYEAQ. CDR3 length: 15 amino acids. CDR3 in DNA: TGTGCCAGCAGCTTAGCGCGGCACCCATCCTACGAGCAGTACTTC. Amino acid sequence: CASSLARHPSYEQYF.

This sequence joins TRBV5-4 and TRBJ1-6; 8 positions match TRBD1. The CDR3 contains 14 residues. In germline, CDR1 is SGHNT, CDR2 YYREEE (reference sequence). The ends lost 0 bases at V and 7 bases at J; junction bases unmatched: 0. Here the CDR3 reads CASSLGTGNSPLHF. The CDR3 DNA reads TGTGCCAGCAGCTTGGGGACAGGGAATTCACCCCTCCACTTT.

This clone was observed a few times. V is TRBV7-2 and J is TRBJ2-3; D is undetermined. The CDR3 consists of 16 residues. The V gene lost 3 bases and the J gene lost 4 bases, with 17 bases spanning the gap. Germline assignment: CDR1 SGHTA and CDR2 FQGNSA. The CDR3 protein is CASSFSFREVSDTQYF. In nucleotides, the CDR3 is TGTGCCAGCAGCTTCAGTTTTCGTGAGGTCTCAGATACGCAGTATTTT.

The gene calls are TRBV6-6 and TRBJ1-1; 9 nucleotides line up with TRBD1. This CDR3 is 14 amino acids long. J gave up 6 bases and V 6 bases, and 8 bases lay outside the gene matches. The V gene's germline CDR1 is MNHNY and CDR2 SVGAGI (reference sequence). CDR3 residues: CASSRDRDFSEAFF. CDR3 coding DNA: TGTGCCAGCAGCCGGGACAGGGACTTCTCTGAAGCTTTCTTT.

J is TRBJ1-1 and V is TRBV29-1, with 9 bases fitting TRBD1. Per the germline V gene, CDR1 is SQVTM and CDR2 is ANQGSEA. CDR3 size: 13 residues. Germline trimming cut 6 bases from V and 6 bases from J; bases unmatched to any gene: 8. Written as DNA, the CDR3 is TGCAGCGTAACTTTACAGGGGGCTCCTGAAGCTTTCTTT. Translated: CSVTLQGAPEAFF.

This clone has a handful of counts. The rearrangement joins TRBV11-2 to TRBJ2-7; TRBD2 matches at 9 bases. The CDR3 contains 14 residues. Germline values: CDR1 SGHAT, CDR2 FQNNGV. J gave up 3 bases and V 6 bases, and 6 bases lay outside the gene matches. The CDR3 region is CASRLLAGLYEQYF. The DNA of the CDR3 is TGTGCCAGCAGATTACTAGCGGGCCTCTACGAGCAGTACTTC.